A selection of T cell receptor beta chains follows, all from one sample in a study of blood T cell repertoires in COVID-19. The assay was immunoSEQ multiplex PCR, and TCRdb's table has in-frame clones only and misses some. Counted here are about 400,000 clones, 88% occurring once; the ten biggest clones make up roughly 2%. Specimen: PBMCs or T cells enriched from blood (not recorded which). Receptors originate from a woman between 40 and 55 years old with acute COVID-19. The CDR3 runs from the conserved cysteine through the conserved F or W. Each record gives: J gene, clone size, CDR3 length, V gene, D gene, CDR3 DNA, CDR3 protein. The D gene is left open where the match is weak. Clone size is shown for a subset of rows, as once, few, many or a class of expanded clone.

TRBJ1-6	NA	14	TRBV5-6	TRBD1	TGTGCCTCTACCCGGACAGGGACAAATTCACCCCTCCACTTT	CASTRTGTNSPLHF
TRBJ2-1	NA	18	TRBV9	TRBD2	TGTGCCAGCAGCCCGACTCCAAAACTAGCGGGGGGGCGGGATGAGCAGTTCTTC	CASSPTPKLAGGRDEQFF
TRBJ2-7	NA	14	TRBV5-4	TRBD1	TGTGCCAGCAGCTTCGGGACAGGAACCTACGAGCAGTACTTC	CASSFGTGTYEQYF
TRBJ1-2	NA	16	TRBV9	NA	TGTGCCAGCAGCGTAGTTGAGCTGCCCGCTAACTATGGCTACACCTTC	CASSVVELPANYGYTF
TRBJ2-2	NA	17	TRBV24-1	TRBD1	TGTGCCACCAGTGATTCAACCGGGACAGGAAACACCGGGGAGCTGTTTTTT	CATSDSTGTGNTGELFF
TRBJ1-1	NA	15	TRBV5-1	NA	TGCGCCAGCAGCCCAACCGGACGGCCGGAGGGTGGAGCTTTCTTT	CASSPTGRPEGGAFF
TRBJ2-2	NA	16	TRBV5-1	NA	TGCGCCAGCAGCTTGGGTCACCGGTCGAACACCGGGGAGCTGTTTTTT	CASSLGHRSNTGELFF
TRBJ1-1	NA	12	TRBV11-2	NA	TGTGCCAGCAGCTTAGGGAGGGCTGAAGCTTTCTTT	CASSLGRAEAFF
TRBJ1-1	NA	16	TRBV3-1/TRBV3-2	NA	TGTGCCAGCACCACTCACCTGGGGGGTCGACGGGCTGAAGCTTTCTTT	CASTTHLGGRRAEAFF
TRBJ1-6	NA	17	TRBV5-4	TRBD1	TGTGCCAGCAGCCTAGGGGGCGGCCTAAATCTTAATTCACCCCTCCACTTT	CASSLGGGLNLNSPLHF
TRBJ2-7	NA	15	TRBV14	NA	TGTGCCAGCAGCCACCTCCAGGGGCCTTCCTACGAGCAGTACTTC	CASSHLQGPSYEQYF
TRBJ1-3	NA	17	TRBV9	NA	TGTGCCAGCAGCGTAACACCCCTGGGAGGGATACAGGACACCATATATTTT	CASSVTPLGGIQDTIYF
TRBJ2-5	NA	13	TRBV29-1	NA	TGCAGCGTAGATTCTAGCGACAAAGAGACCCAGTACTTC	CSVDSSDKETQYF
TRBJ2-3	once	18	TRBV5-1	TRBD2	TGCGCCAGCAGCTTGGAACGGCGGGGGGGAAGAAACACAGATACGCAGTATTTT	CASSLERRGGRNTDTQYF
TRBJ1-2	NA	13	TRBV27	NA	TGTGCCAGCAGTTGGGACACTAACTATGGCTACACCTTC	CASSWDTNYGYTF
TRBJ1-5	NA	13	TRBV7-9	NA	TGTGCCAGCAGCTTACAGGCCAATCAGCCCCAGCATTTT	CASSLQANQPQHF
TRBJ1-2	NA	13	TRBV6-5	NA	TGTGCCAGCAGCTTGGACTGGGAGGCTGGCTACACCTTC	CASSLDWEAGYTF
TRBJ1-6	NA	16	TRBV15	TRBD1	TGTGCCACCAGCAGAGATTCCTGGACAGGTCATTCACCCCTCCACTTT	CATSRDSWTGHSPLHF
TRBJ2-7	NA	15	TRBV5-1	NA	TGCGCCAGCAGCTTGGGGGGCGGGACCCCGGGCGAGCAGTACTTC	CASSLGGGTPGEQYF
TRBJ1-2	NA	13	TRBV10-3	TRBD1	TGTGCCATCACGATGGGACAGGACTATGGCTACACCTTC	CAITMGQDYGYTF